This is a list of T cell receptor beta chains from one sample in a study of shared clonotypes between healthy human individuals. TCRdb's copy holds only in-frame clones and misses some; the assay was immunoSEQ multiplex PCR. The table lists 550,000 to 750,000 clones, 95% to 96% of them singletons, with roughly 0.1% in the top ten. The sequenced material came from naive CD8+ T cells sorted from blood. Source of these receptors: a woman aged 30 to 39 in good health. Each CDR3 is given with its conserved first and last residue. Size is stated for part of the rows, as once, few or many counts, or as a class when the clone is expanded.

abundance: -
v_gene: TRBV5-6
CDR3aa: CASSLGSSYEQYF

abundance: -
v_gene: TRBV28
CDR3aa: CASSKTSGSYNEQFF

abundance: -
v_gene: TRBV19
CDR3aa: CASSIMGAANTEAFF

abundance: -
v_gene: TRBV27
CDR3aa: CAISKDGTGYEQYF

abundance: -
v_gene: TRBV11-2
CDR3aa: CASSLVPKEQFF

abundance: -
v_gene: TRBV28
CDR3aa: CASSLGTGSTDTQYF

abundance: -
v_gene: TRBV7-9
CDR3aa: CASVGGEGNTEAFF

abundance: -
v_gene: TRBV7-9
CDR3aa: CASSLGGLDTQYF

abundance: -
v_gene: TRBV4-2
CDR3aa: CASSQEGSSGMYNEQFF

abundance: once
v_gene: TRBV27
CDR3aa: CASSLSPAGGVRLAFF

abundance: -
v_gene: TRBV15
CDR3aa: CATRLAGGTDTQYF

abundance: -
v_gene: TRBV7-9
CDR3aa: CASRHMTDNQPQHF

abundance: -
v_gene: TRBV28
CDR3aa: CASSPTPGQGAYEQYF

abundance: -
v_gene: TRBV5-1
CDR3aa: CASSLDVGAGEKLFF

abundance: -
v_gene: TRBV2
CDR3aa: CASSPLQEYEQYF

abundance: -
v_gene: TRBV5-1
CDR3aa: CASSLRGNYGYTF

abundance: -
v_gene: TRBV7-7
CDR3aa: CASSWRYSNQPQHF

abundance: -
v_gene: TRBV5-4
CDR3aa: CASGGGLAGKETQYF

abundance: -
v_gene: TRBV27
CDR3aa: CASSVQGPYNEQFF

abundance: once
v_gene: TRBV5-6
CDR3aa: CASSSVSDTNSYEQYF

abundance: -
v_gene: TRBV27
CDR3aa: CASTKTGAAYEQYF

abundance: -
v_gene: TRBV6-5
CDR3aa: CASSYSRELNTGELFF

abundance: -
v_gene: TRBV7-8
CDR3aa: CASSLERWANYGYTF

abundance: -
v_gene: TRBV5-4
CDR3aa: CAIISGDTGELFF

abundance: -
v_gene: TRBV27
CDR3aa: CASSLSAGFHRELFF

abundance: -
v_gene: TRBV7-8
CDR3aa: CASSLGDSLTEAFF

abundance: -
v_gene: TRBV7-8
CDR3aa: CASRLGEGASYNEQFF

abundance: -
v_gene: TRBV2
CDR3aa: CASSESSGRGDTEAFF

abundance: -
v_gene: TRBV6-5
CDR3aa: CASSYSAEGYNEQFF

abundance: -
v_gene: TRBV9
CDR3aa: CASSEGPSAKNIQYF

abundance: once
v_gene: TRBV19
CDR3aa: CASSPNALASAYNEQFF

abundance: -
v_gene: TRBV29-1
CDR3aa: CSVEGDSGYTF

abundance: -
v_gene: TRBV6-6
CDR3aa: CASSSHLNEQFF

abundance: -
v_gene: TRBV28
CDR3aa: CASTGRYNEQFF

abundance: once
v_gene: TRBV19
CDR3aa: CASSMLGNTEAFF

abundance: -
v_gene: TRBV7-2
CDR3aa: CASSLEVGGSGAFF

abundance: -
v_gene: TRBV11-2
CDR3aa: CASSLGLAGDTQYF

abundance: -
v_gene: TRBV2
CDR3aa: CASSEQEALIETQYF

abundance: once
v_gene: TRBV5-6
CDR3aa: CASSSRDTSNEKLFF

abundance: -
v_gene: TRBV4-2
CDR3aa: CASSQGTGGTAPYEQYF

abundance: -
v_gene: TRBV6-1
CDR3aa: CASSGKGWDRVNYGYTF

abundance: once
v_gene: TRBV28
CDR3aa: CASSLGGSYEQYF

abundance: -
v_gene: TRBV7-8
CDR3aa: CASSYGVGFNTGELFF

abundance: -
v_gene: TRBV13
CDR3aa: CASSPPLGGTNGNEQFF

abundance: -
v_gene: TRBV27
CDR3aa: CASSLSGGEGTGELFF